Following are 18 T cell receptor beta chains from one sample sequenced in a study of shared clonotypes between healthy human individuals. The assay was immunoSEQ multiplex PCR, and TCRdb's table has in-frame clones only and misses some. The repertoire holds 2 million or so clones, with approximately 94% as singletons. CD45RO-negative CD8 cells positively selected for CCR7 made up the naive population, which excluded terminally differentiated effector memory CD45RA+ cells. Sequenced sample: naive CD8+ T cells sorted from blood. These receptors were taken from a man aged 18 to 30 in good health.

The chain links TRBV5-1 to TRBJ2-7; D is possibly TRBD1 (6 bases). The V end was cut by 1 base, the J end by 3 bases, with 14 bases between. The CDR3 consists of 15 residues. Germline V gene sequence: CDR1 SGHRS, CDR2 YFSETQ. In nucleotides, the CDR3 is TGCGCCAGCAGCTTGTCTTGGACAGCCAGCTACGAGCAGTACTTC. The encoded protein is CASSLSWTASYEQYF.

The V and J genes are TRBV27 and TRBJ2-1, with D perhaps TRBD1 (5 bases). Germline loops: CDR1 MNHEY, CDR2 SMNVEV (reference sequence). With 2 bases removed from V and 4 bases from J, the gap between germline ends came to 12 bases. The CDR3 consists of 15 residues. The DNA of the CDR3 is TGTGCCAGCAGTTTAGCGGCAGGGCTTTACAATGAGCAGTTCTTC. It translates to CASSLAAGLYNEQFF.

The chain recombines TRBV4-1 with TRBJ2-5; the D gene could be TRBD1 or TRBD2 (5 bases each). Per germline, CDR1 MGHRA and CDR2 YSYEKL. Between the trimmed V and J ends, which lost 0 bases and 5 bases, there was a span of 13 bases. The CDR3 sequence is 15 residues long. Here the CDR3 DNA reads TGCGCCAGCAGCCAAGAAGGGCAGGGCGGGGAGACCCAGTACTTC. The encoded protein is CASSQEGQGGETQYF.

This chain joins TRBV5-3 and TRBJ2-5; possible D gene TRBD1, 6 bases. TRBV5-3 is assigned to the ORF class and has an uncertain function. This CDR3 comprises 15 residues. V was cut by 4 bases and J by 4 bases, with 17 bases left in between. As DNA, the CDR3 is TGTGCCAGAAGCCTTAAACACCCCAGGGGAGAGACCCAGTACTTC. Its translation is CARSLKHPRGETQYF.

The chain has TRBV6-1 and TRBJ2-7; 7 bases match TRBD2. The CDR3 consists of 13 residues. Germline trimming cut 6 bases from V and 4 bases from J; bases unmatched to any gene: 6. CDR1 is MNHNS, CDR2 SASEGT, per germline. CDR3 sequence (DNA): TGTGCCAGCAGATTCGACGGGGGGTACGAGCAGTACTTC. It is translated as CASRFDGGYEQYF.

The rearrangement links TRBV9 to TRBJ2-1; 10 bases are a match to TRBD2. CDR3 length: 15 amino acids. V shed 3 bases and J 6 bases; nucleotides not matched to a gene: 6. The germline CDR1 and CDR2 sequences are SGDLS and YYNGEE. The CDR3 bases are TGTGCCAGCAGCGAGGCACTAGCGGGAACCAATGAGCAGTTCTTC. It is translated as CASSEALAGTNEQFF.

The chain uses TRBV27 and TRBJ2-1; 7 bases line up with TRBD2. The CDR3 length is 15 residues. In germline, CDR1 is MNHEY, CDR2 SMNVEV (reference sequence). V was clipped by 6 bases and J by 0 bases; unmatched bases: 5. The CDR3 region is CASSREVPSYNEQFF. The CDR3 nucleotides are TGTGCCAGCAGCCGGGAGGTCCCCTCCTACAATGAGCAGTTCTTC.

The chain couples TRBV10-2 to TRBJ2-1; 9 bases fit TRBD2. The CDR3 has 14 amino acids. The trim removed 4 bases at V and 4 bases at J, leaving 2 bases unmatched. CDR1 is WSHSY and CDR2 is SAAADI in the germline V gene. CDR3 DNA sequence: TGCGCCAGCAGTGTTACTAGCGGGTACAATGAGCAGTTCTTC. Amino acids: CASSVTSGYNEQFF.

The chain uses TRBV27 and TRBJ1-4; TRBD1 might be the D (6 bases). Trimming took 4 bases from V and 5 from J, leaving 17 bases between them. This CDR3 region has 16 residues. Germline CDR1 and CDR2: MNHEY and SMNVEV (reference sequence). The CDR3: CASSSGAGRLNEKLFF. The CDR3 bases are TGTGCCAGCAGTTCAGGGGCGGGACGGCTCAATGAAAAACTGTTTTTT.

Regarding this clone: At the DNA level, this CDR3 is encoded by other sequences in the same sample as well. The chain employs TRBV7-6 and TRBJ2-7, with TRBD1 matching over 7 bases. CDR3 length: 13 amino acids. The J segment lost 3 bases and the V segment lost 3 bases, leaving 2 bases of the junction unmatched. CDR1 and CDR2 from the germline V gene are SGHVS and FNYEAQ. CDR3 nucleotide sequence: TGTGCCAGCAGCTTGGGACAGTACTACGAGCAGTACTTC. As protein: CASSLGQYYEQYF.

This chain joins TRBV7-9 and TRBJ2-7; the D gene could be TRBD1 or TRBD2 (5 bases each). Trimming shortened V by 5 bases and J by 7 bases, and 21 bases separated the two germline ends. Looked up from germline, CDR1 is SEHNR and CDR2 is FQNEAQ (reference sequence). The CDR3 covers 15 residues. The CDR3 nucleotides read TGTGCCAGCAGCACCCCCGGGACCCCCCACGGGGAGCAGTACTTC. Translated: CASSTPGTPHGEQYF.

This chain uses TRBV7-9 with TRBJ1-5; no reliable D call. The CDR3 covers 14 residues. CDR1 and CDR2 (germline): SEHNR, FQNEAQ (reference sequence). V gave up 1 base and J gave up 7 bases, with 11 bases separating them. The CDR3 sequence is CASSLVGFGQPQHF. For the CDR3, the DNA is TGTGCCAGCAGCTTAGTTGGGTTTGGGCAGCCCCAGCATTTT. Full variable domain (missing parts from reference TRBV7-9 and TRBJ1-5): DTGVSQNPRHKITKRGQNVTFRCDPISEHNRLYWYRQTLGQGPEFLTYFQNEAQLEKSRLLSDRFSAERPKGSFSTLEIQRTEQGDSAMYLCASSLVGFGQPQHFGDGTRLSIL.

The chain is built from TRBV7-8 and TRBJ1-2; 12 bases are a match to TRBD1. Germline V gene lookup returns CDR1 SGHVS and CDR2 FQNEAQ. V was pared by 5 bases and J by 2 bases, with 3 bases of the junction left unmatched. CDR3 size: 15 residues. In DNA form, the CDR3 reads TGTGCCAGCAGCGTAGGGACAGGGGGCAACTATGGCTACACCTTC. As protein: CASSVGTGGNYGYTF.

The chain uses TRBV6-1 and TRBJ2-7, with TRBD2 matching over 7 bases. The V gene end was trimmed by 4 bases and the J gene end by 0 bases; junction bases not matched to a gene: 6. Germline CDR1 reads MNHNS; CDR2 reads SASEGT. The CDR3 consists of 15 residues. This chain's CDR3 is CASSGTGTISYEQYF. The CDR3 DNA sequence: TGTGCCAGCAGTGGAACCGGGACTATCTCCTACGAGCAGTACTTC.

This clone has a single count. The rearrangement links TRBV13 to TRBJ1-2; 11 bases match TRBD1. The germline CDR1 and CDR2 sequences are PRHDT and FYEKMQ (reference sequence). V gave up 6 bases and J gave up 7 bases; unmatched junction bases: 7. CDR3 length: 14 residues. The CDR3 DNA sequence: TGTGCCAGCAGTCCCGGACAGGGGGCAGCTGGCTACACCTTC. Translation gives CASSPGQGAAGYTF.

The chain combines TRBV7-9 with TRBJ2-1; 7 nucleotides agree with TRBD2. The germline V gene has CDR1 SEHNR and CDR2 FQNEAQ (reference sequence). V was clipped by 5 bases and J by 4 bases; unmatched bases: 11. CDR3 length equals 16 residues. The CDR3: CASSTDEGGQYNEQFF. The CDR3 region has the DNA TGTGCCAGCAGCACCGATGAGGGAGGGCAGTACAATGAGCAGTTCTTC. Complete variable domain (other parts from reference TRBV7-9 and TRBJ2-1): DTGVSQNPRHKITKRGQNVTFRCDPISEHNRLYWYRQTLGQGPEFLTYFQNEAQLEKSRLLSDRFSAERPKGSFSTLEIQRTEQGDSAMYLCASSTDEGGQYNEQFFGPGTRLTVL.

This chain links TRBV7-9 with TRBJ2-7; 7 bases match TRBD2. Germline V lookup: CDR1 SEHNR, CDR2 FQNEAQ (reference sequence). The length of the CDR3 is 17 residues. The V and J ends lost 4 bases and 0 bases, in that order; junction bases with no gene match: 12. The CDR3 DNA follows: TGTGCCAGCAGCTGGGGGGTACTAGCGACTAGCTCCTACGAGCAGTACTTC. Translated, it gives CASSWGVLATSSYEQYF.

The chain carries TRBV27 and TRBJ2-5; 7 bases line up with TRBD2. V was pared by 7 bases and J by 1 base, with 9 bases of the junction left unmatched. The CDR3 is made up of 15 amino acids. CDR1 is MNHEY and CDR2 is SMNVEV in the germline V gene (reference sequence). The CDR3 protein is CASTRIAGLQETQYF. CDR3 nucleotides: TGTGCCAGCACTAGGATAGCGGGCCTCCAAGAGACCCAGTACTTC.